A single sample gave rise to the 30 T cell receptor beta chains below, sequenced in a study of T cells in Graves' hyperthyroidism and ophthalmopathy. The TCR beta CDR3 regions underwent amplification using RNA transcripts as the source. RT-PCR in the first round (using the HTBI primer set) targeted the TCR CDR3. Using its own MiXCR run on the multiplex PCR reads, TCRdb lists one record per CDR3 protein. The sample has nearly 750,000 distinct CDR3 sequences, 35% seen once. Sequenced sample: blood. The source of these receptors is a woman aged 40 to 50 with Graves' hyperthyroidism.

The sample holds a few counts of this clonotype. The chain recombines TRBV6-6 with TRBJ2-7, with TRBD2 as a possible D gene (6 bases). Germline V gene sequence: CDR1 MNHNY, CDR2 SVGAGI (reference sequence). The CDR3 extends over 13 amino acids. The V end lost 8 bases, the J end lost 3 bases, and 14 bases lay between the germline ends. As DNA, the CDR3 is TGTGCCAGCTCCGGGGGACCATTCTACGAGCAGTACTTC. Residues: CASSGGPFYEQYF.

This clonotype was observed a few times. The chain is built from TRBV29-1 and TRBJ2-6; TRBD1 is a possible D gene (6 bases). The CDR3 has 14 residues. The V gene lost 4 bases and the J gene lost 1 base, with 8 bases spanning the gap. Germline assignment: CDR1 SQVTM and CDR2 ANQGSEA. The CDR3 loop reads CSVGQGSGANVLTF. The CDR3 nucleotides are TGCAGCGTTGGTCAGGGGTCTGGGGCCAACGTCCTGACTTTC.

This clonotype was counted at least ten times. This rearrangement joins TRBV7-9 to TRBJ2-5; no clear D gene. V shed 1 base and J shed 5 bases, with 14 bases lying between them. The CDR3 consists of 15 residues. Germline CDR1 is SEHNR and CDR2 is FQNEAQ (reference sequence). Here the CDR3 DNA reads TGTGCCAGCAGCTTAGGTGAAAGCGTTCGTGAGACCCAGTACTTC. As protein: CASSLGESVRETQYF.

The rearrangement links TRBV20-1 to TRBJ1-6; 9 bases align to TRBD1. This CDR3 has 16 residues. In germline, CDR1 is DFQATT, CDR2 SNEGSKA (reference sequence). Trimming cost V 4 bases and J 8 bases; bases outside gene matches: 12. CDR3 nucleotide sequence: TGCAGTGCTATGGGGCTAGCGGGGACAGGGCATTCACCCCTCCACTTT. Protein product: CSAMGLAGTGHSPLHF.

This clonotype was counted between two and nine times. This chain joins TRBV7-9 and TRBJ1-4; 7 bases match TRBD1. Germline CDR1 is SEHNR and CDR2 is FQNEAQ (reference sequence). This CDR3 is 17 amino acids long. V lost 1 base and J lost 8; bases outside the gene matches: 13. The CDR3 nucleotides read TGTGCCAGCAGCTTAGGCGGGACAGAGCTGACAAGGGAAAAACTGTTTTTT. It translates to CASSLGGTELTREKLFF.

V usage is TRBV6-5 and J usage is TRBJ2-2; possible D gene TRBD1, 5 bases. This CDR3 is built from 16 residues. V was trimmed by 5 bases and J by 4 bases, leaving 17 bases between them. Germline V lookup: CDR1 MNHEY, CDR2 SVGAGI. The CDR3 reads CASSHDRSPITGELFF. CDR3 DNA sequence: TGTGCCAGCAGTCACGACAGAAGTCCTATCACCGGGGAGCTGTTTTTT.

On this clonotype: A much larger clonotype is one base distant, so this may be a read error. The chain recombines TRBV14 with TRBJ2-5, with D perhaps matching TRBD2 (6 bases). V was clipped by 2 bases and J by 2 bases, with 15 bases between them. The CDR3 contains 16 residues. Germline V gene data show CDR1 as SGHDN and CDR2 as FVKESK. This CDR3 is CASSQIGSGVQETQYF. DNA of the CDR3: TGTGCCAGCAGCCAAATAGGCTCGGGAGTTCAAGAGACCCAGTACTTC.

This clonotype appeared many times. The V and J genes are TRBV2 and TRBJ1-4; 7 positions match TRBD1. The CDR3 length is 14 residues. The J segment lost 5 bases and the V segment lost 5 bases, leaving 5 bases of the junction unmatched. Germline assignment: CDR1 SNHLY and CDR2 FYNNEI. CDR3 bases: TGTGCCAGCAGTAAGGGGGCTAACAATGAAAAACTGTTTTTT. Residues: CASSKGANNEKLFF.

The chain joins TRBV7-2 to TRBJ1-2; no reliable D call. Trimming removed 2 bases at V and 5 bases at J, with 15 bases between. CDR1 is SGHTA and CDR2 is FQGNSA in the germline V gene. CDR3 size: 15 residues. The CDR3 nucleotides are TGTGCCAGCAGCTTATTAGCCACAAGTTCATATGGCTACACCTTC. The encoded protein is CASSLLATSSYGYTF. Drawing the rest from reference TRBV7-2 and TRBJ1-2, the complete variable domain is GAGVSQSPSNKVTEKGKDVELRCDPISGHTALYWYRQSLGQGLEFLIYFQGNSAPDKSGLPSDRFSAERTGGSVSTLTIQRTQQEDSAVYLCASSLLATSSYGYTFGSGTRLTVV.

This clonotype was detected only once. At one boundary the junction diverges from the germline segment, which might be a read error. This sequence joins TRBV7-9 and TRBJ2-1; TRBD2 agrees at 9 bases. Germline CDR1 SEHNR, CDR2 FQNEAQ (reference sequence). CDR3 size: 14 residues. CDR3 in amino acids: CAGSERAGGDEQFF. The CDR3 DNA sequence: TGTGCCGGCAGCGAGAGGGCGGGAGGGGATGAGCAGTTCTTC.

CDR3 amino acids: CATKGGGQNSGANVLTF. For the CDR3, the DNA is TGTGCCACCAAGGGGGGAGGCCAAAACTCTGGGGCCAACGTCCTGACTTTC. V is TRBV10-3 and J is TRBJ2-6; either TRBD1 or TRBD2 may supply D (6 bases each). Germline CDR1 is ENHRY and CDR2 is SYGVKD. There are 17 residues in the CDR3. V gave up 10 bases and J gave up 0 bases, with 19 bases separating them.

The chain has TRBV2 and TRBJ1-1, with 9 bases matching TRBD1. J lost 5 bases, V lost 7 bases, and 5 bases had no gene match. This CDR3 is 13 amino acids long. Germline values: CDR1 SNHLY, CDR2 FYNNEI. The CDR3, as DNA: TGTGCCAGCATGGGGACAGGGTTTACTGAAGCTTTCTTT. This sequence encodes CASMGTGFTEAFF.

The V call is TRBV11-2, the J call TRBJ1-1, with D possibly TRBD1 on 6 matching bases. The CDR3 runs 14 residues. V was clipped by 5 bases and J by 1 base, with 11 bases between them. Germline loops: CDR1 SGHAT, CDR2 FQNNGV. This chain's CDR3 is CASSHTQGNTEAFF. In DNA, the CDR3 is TGTGCCAGCAGCCATACACAGGGGAACACTGAAGCTTTCTTT.

This rearrangement joins TRBV4-1 to TRBJ2-6, with D tentatively TRBD2 (5 bases). V was shortened by 5 bases and J by 1 base, with 12 bases between the two germline ends. Germline V CDR1 and CDR2: MGHRA, YSYEKL. CDR3 size: 16 residues. CDR3 bases: TGCGCCAGCAGCGCCACTTGGAGGTCTGGGGCCAACGTCCTGACTTTC. It translates to CASSATWRSGANVLTF.

This clonotype was observed a handful of times. This chain links TRBV10-3 with TRBJ2-6; D ambiguous. Germline V CDR1 and CDR2: ENHRY, SYGVKD. V was pared by 6 bases and J by 4 bases, with 7 bases between. This CDR3 has 13 amino acids. The CDR3 bases are TGTGCCATCAGCCTGGCGGGGGCCAACGTCCTGACTTTC. Encoded protein: CAISLAGANVLTF.

This clonotype was seen only a few times. The chain is built from TRBV4-3 and TRBJ1-3; D uncertain. The CDR3 loop spans 14 amino acids. CDR1 and CDR2 from the germline V gene are LGHNA and YSLEER. The ends were cut back, 0 bases at V and 3 bases at J, with 6 bases in the middle. The CDR3 region has the DNA TGCGCCAGCAGCCAAGAGTCTGATGGAAACACCATATATTTT. Translated: CASSQESDGNTIYF.

This clonotype was seen at least ten times. The CDR3 nucleotides read TGTGCCAGCAGCCAATGGAGTGCAAACGAGCAGTACTTC. Amino acid sequence: CASSQWSANEQYF. This chain uses TRBV16 with TRBJ2-7, with D uncertain. V was cut by 1 base and J by 5 bases, with 9 bases left in between. CDR1 is KGHSY and CDR2 is FQNENV in the germline V gene. The CDR3 is 13 residues long.

Comment on this clonotype: In this CDR3 the conserved last residue, phenylalanine or tryptophan, is missing, so a read error is likely. J is TRBJ2-5 and V is TRBV20-1, with 11 positions matching TRBD2. The closer fit of TRBJ2-1 to the DNA end suggests the J call may be wrong. This CDR3 has 15 residues. CDR1 is DFQATT, CDR2 SNEGSKA, per germline (reference sequence). As DNA, the CDR3 is TGCAGTGCTAGAGTGGCTAGCGGGGGGTTCGATGAGCAGTTCCTC. Its protein product is CSARVASGGFDEQFL.

The rearrangement uses TRBV4-2 and TRBJ1-1; D remains ambiguous. This CDR3 has 14 amino acids. Per the germline V gene, CDR1 is LGHNA and CDR2 is YNFKEQ. Trimming left V 0 bases short and J 1 base short, with 6 bases between. The CDR3 nucleotides are TGTGCCAGCAGCCAAGAAGAGGAGAACACTGAAGCTTTCTTT. This sequence encodes CASSQEEENTEAFF.

The V and J genes are TRBV6-8 and TRBJ1-5; 8 bases match TRBD1. The germline V gene has CDR1 MNHGY and CDR2 SAAAGT. The ends lost 9 bases at V and 4 bases at J; junction bases unmatched: 2. The CDR3 has 12 amino acids. The CDR3 nucleotides read TGTGCCAGAGGACAGGGAAATCAGCCCCAGCATTTT. It translates to CARGQGNQPQHF.

About this clonotype: The junction shows a germline mismatch at one end, possibly a read error. This chain links TRBV19 with TRBJ1-2; D may be TRBD1 (6 bases). Germline-derived CDR1 and CDR2 are LNHDA and SQIVND (reference sequence). The CDR3 has 14 residues. The CDR3 region has the DNA TGTGCCAGTACCCCGACAGGTACTAACTATGGCTACATCTTC. Amino acid sequence: CASTPTGTNYGYIF.

The gene calls are TRBV6-2 or TRBV6-3 and TRBJ2-7; TRBD2 matches at 11 bases. The J segment lost 8 bases and the V segment lost 2 bases, leaving 11 bases of the junction unmatched. The CDR3 covers 16 residues. The germline CDR1 and CDR2 sequences are MNHEY and SVGEGT. CDR3 nucleotide sequence: TGTGCCAGCAGTTACGACGTTAGCGGGAGGGCCCGAAAGCAGTACTTC. Its protein product is CASSYDVSGRARKQYF.

This clonotype was detected only a few times. The CDR3 reads CASRDHTGIGYTF. CDR3 nucleotides: TGCGCCAGCAGGGATCATACAGGGATTGGCTACACCTTC. The rearrangement uses TRBV5-1 and TRBJ1-2, with D possibly TRBD1 on 6 matching bases. Germline loops: CDR1 SGHRS, CDR2 YFSETQ. This CDR3 spans 13 amino acids. The V gene lost 5 bases and the J gene lost 7 bases, with 15 bases spanning the gap.

V usage is TRBV11-2 and J usage is TRBJ1-3; maybe TRBD1 (6 bases). Germline V gene sequence: CDR1 SGHAT, CDR2 FQNNGV. The V end lost 8 bases, the J end lost 2 bases, and 7 bases lay between the germline ends. This CDR3 is built from 12 residues. CDR3 sequence (DNA): TGTGCCAGCGGACAGCCTGGAAACACCATATATTTT. This gives the protein CASGQPGNTIYF.

This clonotype occurred a few times. The rearrangement joins TRBV20-1 to TRBJ2-7; the D gene is possibly TRBD2 (5 bases). In germline, CDR1 is DFQATT, CDR2 SNEGSKA (reference sequence). The CDR3 runs to 16 residues. With 1 base removed from V and 0 bases from J, the gap between germline ends came to 16 bases. The CDR3 region is CSARVSGFGISYEQYF. The CDR3 region has the DNA TGCAGTGCTAGAGTATCGGGGTTCGGAATCTCCTACGAGCAGTACTTC.

This clonotype was recorded at least ten times. V is TRBV9 and J is TRBJ1-2; 9 bases agree with TRBD1. Germline V lookup: CDR1 SGDLS, CDR2 YYNGEE. The CDR3 totals 14 residues. The V and J ends lost 3 bases and 8 bases, in that order; junction bases with no gene match: 8. CDR3: CASSGPGQGSGYTF. In DNA form, the CDR3 reads TGTGCCAGCAGCGGGCCGGGACAGGGAAGCGGCTACACCTTC.

This clonotype has a count of ten or more. V gene TRBV15 combines with J gene TRBJ2-5, with TRBD2 identical over 12 bases. This CDR3 has 14 amino acids. Germline loops: CDR1 LNHNV, CDR2 YYDKDF (reference sequence). With 5 bases clipped from V and 8 bases from J, the junction kept 6 bases outside the gene matches. The CDR3 DNA is TGTGCCACCAGCGGAAGGACTAGCGGGGAAACCCAGTACTTC. Protein sequence: CATSGRTSGETQYF.

This clonotype occurred many times. V gene TRBV19 combines with J gene TRBJ2-7; D not resolved. V lost 10 bases and J 1 base, leaving 14 bases between the germline ends. The CDR3 totals 13 residues. Germline CDR1 is LNHDA and CDR2 is SQIVND (reference sequence). This chain's CDR3 is CATSYFLSYEQYF. The CDR3 region has the DNA TGTGCCACCTCGTATTTCTTGTCCTACGAGCAGTACTTC.

On this clonotype itself: A much larger clone lies a single base off, so this may be a read error. This chain links TRBV20-1 with TRBJ1-3, with 7 bases fitting TRBD1. This CDR3 has 16 residues. V dropped 3 bases and J dropped 4; count of bases not matched to a gene: 12. Germline V gene lookup returns CDR1 DFQATT and CDR2 SNEGSKA (reference sequence). The CDR3 nucleotides read TGCAGTGCTAGCGAGGGACAGTGGGCTTCGGGAAACACCATATATTTT. Its translation: CSASEGQWASGNTIYF.

The J gene is TRBJ1-4, the V gene TRBV20-1; D is undetermined. Trimming shortened V by 2 bases and J by 3 bases, and 7 bases separated the two germline ends. CDR1 and CDR2 from the germline V gene are DFQATT and SNEGSKA (reference sequence). This CDR3 is built from 13 residues. The CDR3 sequence is CSARYGSNEKLFF. The CDR3 DNA is TGCAGTGCTAGATACGGGTCTAATGAAAAACTGTTTTTT.